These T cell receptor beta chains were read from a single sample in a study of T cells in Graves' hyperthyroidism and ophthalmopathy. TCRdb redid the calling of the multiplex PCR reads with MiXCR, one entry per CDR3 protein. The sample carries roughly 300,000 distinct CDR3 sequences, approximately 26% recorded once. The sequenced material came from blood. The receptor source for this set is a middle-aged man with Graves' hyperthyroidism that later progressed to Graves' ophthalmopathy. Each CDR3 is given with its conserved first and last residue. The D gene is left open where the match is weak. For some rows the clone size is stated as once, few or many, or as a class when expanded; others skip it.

TGTGCCAGCAAAGAGTACAGCGGGATCAGCGAGCAGTACTTC CASKEYSGISEQYF TRBV2 TRBD2 TRBJ2-7 -
TGTGCCAGCAGTGGCCTCGGGACGAACACCGGGGAGCTGTTTTTT CASSGLGTNTGELFF TRBV2 - TRBJ2-2 many
TGTGCCAGCAGCCTACAAGGGACGGTTGATTCACCCCTCCACTTT CASSLQGTVDSPLHF TRBV12-3/TRBV12-4 - TRBJ1-6 -
TGTGCCAGCAGCTTGGGGAGGACGGTCGGCTATGGCTACACCTTC CASSLGRTVGYGYTF TRBV7-9 - TRBJ1-2 many
TGTGCCAGCAGGGCCGGGGGGGTGCGGGAAGCTTTCTTT CASRAGGVREAFF TRBV6-5 - TRBJ1-1 many
TGTGCCACCAGTGATAACCCCGGGTCCCCTCGGAGGGAGACCCAGTACTTC CATSDNPGSPRRETQYF TRBV24-1 - TRBJ2-5 many
TGCAGTGCTCCCTGGGACAGCGGTTACACCGGGGAGCTGTTTTTT CSAPWDSGYTGELFF TRBV20-1 TRBD1 TRBJ2-2 -
TGTGCCAGCAGCTCTTTCGAGACCCAGTACTTC CASSSFETQYF TRBV7-2 - TRBJ2-5 many
TGTGCCAGCAGCTCTCGGACCGTACTGAACACTGAAGCTTTCTTT CASSSRTVLNTEAFF TRBV14 - TRBJ1-1 many
TGTGCCAGCAGTTCGATTGGGAATCAGCCCCAGCATTTT CASSSIGNQPQHF TRBV12-3/TRBV12-4 - TRBJ1-5 many
TGTGCCAGTAGTATAGGGCAAGCGGGCGCCGGGGAGCTGTTTTTT CASSIGQAGAGELFF TRBV19 - TRBJ2-2 many
TGTGCCAGCAGCCCCCGTGGGGGGGGCACCTATGGCTACACCTTC CASSPRGGGTYGYTF TRBV7-3 - TRBJ1-2 few
TGTGCCAGCAGCTTCGAGTCGGGCACTGAAGCTTTCTTT CASSFESGTEAFF TRBV9 - TRBJ1-1 many
TGTGCCTGGAGTTCCGGACTAGCGGGATACGAGCAGTACTTC CAWSSGLAGYEQYF TRBV30 TRBD2 TRBJ2-7 -
TGTGCCTGGAGGAAATTAGAGGGACAGAAAAGGCCGGGGGCTTTCTTT CAWRKLEGQKRPGAFF TRBV30 TRBD1 TRBJ1-1 -
TGCAGCGTTGTGCAGGGGGCTTACTACGAGCAGTACTTC CSVVQGAYYEQYF TRBV29-1 TRBD1 TRBJ2-7 many
TGTGCCAGCAGTTACGGGACTAGCGGGAGCTACTACGAGCAGTACTTC CASSYGTSGSYYEQYF TRBV6-5 TRBD2 TRBJ2-7 few
TGTGCCAGCAGCCTTGCACCGGGACAGGGGTACGCTTTCTTT CASSLAPGQGYAFF TRBV9 TRBD1 TRBJ1-1 -
TGTGCCAGCAGTTTATCCGCTAGCGGGTGGGAGACCCAGTACTTC CASSLSASGWETQYF TRBV28 TRBD2 TRBJ2-5 many
TGCGCCAGCAGCCTGGGGGGACAGGGTCAAGAGACCCAGTACTTC CASSLGGQGQETQYF TRBV5-1 TRBD1 TRBJ2-5 many
TGTGCCAGCAGCTTATATCGCACAGAAGAGACCCAGTACTTC CASSLYRTEETQYF TRBV7-9 - TRBJ2-5 -
TGTGCCAGCAGTGAATGGGAGGTAGGGGGTAATCGTGGCTACACCTTC CASSEWEVGGNRGYTF TRBV6-1 - TRBJ1-2 -
TGTGCCAGCAGCTCAGACAGGACCTTCACCTACGAGCAGTACTTC CASSSDRTFTYEQYF TRBV7-9 - TRBJ2-7 many
TGTGCCAGTAGCAACATGTTCGGGAGTATGAGACCTGAAGCTTTCTTT CASSNMFGSMRPEAFF TRBV19 - TRBJ1-1 many